This T cell receptor (beta chain) comes out of a study of T cells expressing NK-cell markers. Background on the study: Sorted CD3+CD56+NKG2C+, CD3+CD56+NKG2C- and CD3+CD56-NKG2C+ T-cell subsets were beta-chain profiled. Seven sequenced donors out of eight were HCMV-seropositive, one seronegative.

Per the germline V gene, CDR1 is SNHLY and CDR2 is FYNNEI. The CDR3 sequence is 15 residues long. Study-wide results and caveats: Also leading the CD3+CD56-NKG2C+ fraction in a handful of donors were these clonotypes. Nothing established the HCMV specificity of expanded NKG2C+ T cell clones.

Details on this clonotype: Its cognate antigen is unknown.

Using the 5' RACE reads, TCRdb records one entry per CDR3 protein without DNA. The sample data list approximately 440,000 distinct CDR3 sequences. The source material was blood T cells: a sorted CD56 or NKG2C T cell subset, CD4+ or CD8+ T cells, or bulk PBMC T cells (not recorded which). This receptor was obtained from a woman aged 45-65 years in good health. This chain links TRBV2 with TRBJ2-7; TCRdb selects TRBD1, and the lack of DNA leaves this call unchecked. The CDR3: CASSRLGGIGYEQYF.